Shown below are 19 T cell receptor beta chains from a single sample sequenced in a study of blood T cell repertoires in COVID-19 (dated by TCRdb to the early 2020s). The protocol used for the library was the immunoSEQ multiplex PCR assay. What TCRdb holds here is the immuneACCESS table cut down to in-frame rearrangements. Part of the clones is not present; checked against another copy, under half of the missing clones reflect an unresolved V gene, and the others are unexplained. This sample is represented by 140,000 or so clones; roughly nine tenths of them were singletons. Together, the top ten hold 2.5% to 3.5% of the sample. The sequencing sample was made of peripheral blood. The receptors shown here come from a woman aged 55-75 years with active COVID-19.

The rearrangement joins TRBV5-4 to TRBJ2-1; the match to TRBD2 covers 7 bases. Germline-derived CDR1 and CDR2 are SGHNT and YYREEE (reference sequence). Germline trimming cut 2 bases from V and 5 bases from J; bases unmatched to any gene: 7. This CDR3 contains 15 residues. Written as DNA, the CDR3 is TGTGCCAGCAGCTTTCCGGGAGGAGGAAACAATGAGCAGTTCTTC. Protein: CASSFPGGGNNEQFF.

This clone was seen just once. The gene calls are TRBV15 and TRBJ2-5; D remains ambiguous. V was cut by 8 bases and J by 2 bases, with 6 bases left in between. There are 11 residues in the CDR3. The germline gives CDR1 LNHNV, CDR2 YYDKDF (reference sequence). CDR3 nucleotide sequence: TGTGCCACCGCGATTCAAGAGACCCAGTACTTC. Translated, it gives CATAIQETQYF.

This chain links TRBV5-1 with TRBJ2-7; the match to TRBD1 covers 7 bases. CDR3 length: 15 residues. Germline loops: CDR1 SGHRS, CDR2 YFSETQ. The V segment lost 0 bases and the J segment 5 bases; nucleotides outside the gene matches: 8. CDR3 DNA: TGCGCCAGCAGCTTGGGAGGACAGGCTATCGACGAGCAGTACTTC. Translating it yields CASSLGGQAIDEQYF.

This rearrangement joins TRBV20-1 to TRBJ2-3; a weak D match, TRBD1 (6 bases). CDR3 length equals 11 residues. CDR1 and CDR2 (germline): DFQATT, SNEGSKA (reference sequence). V was clipped by 4 bases and J by 6 bases, with 8 bases between them. CDR3 sequence (DNA): TGCAGTGCTACCCAGGGGGATACGCAGTATTTT. Amino acids: CSATQGDTQYF.

The chain uses TRBV5-6 and TRBJ2-1; 11 positions match TRBD2. Germline V CDR1 and CDR2: SGHDT, YYEEEE. Trimming took 1 base from V and 7 from J; bases not matched to a gene: 1. The CDR3 is 14 residues long. CDR3 DNA sequence: TGTGCCAGCAGCTTGACTAGCGGGGGAAATGAGCAGTTCTTC. Its translation is CASSLTSGGNEQFF. Variable domain in full (rest from reference TRBV5-6 and TRBJ2-1): DAGVTQSPTHLIKTRGQQVTLRCSPKSGHDTVSWYQQALGQGPQFIFQYYEEEERQRGNFPDRFSGHQFPNYSSELNVNALLLGDSALYLCASSLTSGGNEQFFGPGTRLTVL.

The genes are TRBV6-5 and TRBJ2-5, with D perhaps matching TRBD2 (6 bases). The CDR3 contains 14 residues. Germline V lookup: CDR1 MNHEY, CDR2 SVGAGI. The V end lost 6 bases, the J end lost 1 base, and 12 bases lay between the germline ends. The CDR3 coding sequence is TGTGCCAGCAGCCCCACTAGCTTCCAAGAGACCCAGTACTTC. Translating it yields CASSPTSFQETQYF.

The J gene is TRBJ1-4, the V gene TRBV3-1 (or the pseudogene TRBV3-2), with D unresolved. The CDR3 loop spans 17 amino acids. The V end lost 4 bases, the J end lost 0 bases, and 15 bases lay between the germline ends. In germline, CDR1 is LGHDT, CDR2 YNNKEL (reference sequence). The CDR3 nucleotides read TGTGCCAGCAGCCGAACACAAAACCTTGCAACTAATGAAAAACTGTTTTTT. Amino acids: CASSRTQNLATNEKLFF.

J is TRBJ1-1 and V is TRBV28; TRBD1 matches at 7 bases. V lost 6 bases and J lost 3; bases outside the gene matches: 4. Germline lookup yields CDR1 MDHEN and CDR2 SYDVKM. The CDR3 runs 13 residues. CDR3 in DNA: TGTGCCAGCAGATATGGGACAGACACTGAAGCTTTCTTT. Protein product: CASRYGTDTEAFF.

The chain recombines TRBV5-4 with TRBJ2-3, with no clear D. CDR3 size: 15 residues. The germline V and J ends were trimmed by 7 bases and 0 bases, with 15 bases remaining between them. Germline values: CDR1 SGHNT, CDR2 YYREEE (reference sequence). DNA for the CDR3: TGTGCCAGCTCAAGCCCAAAGACTAGCACAGATACGCAGTATTTT. It encodes CASSSPKTSTDTQYF.

This sequence joins TRBV28 and TRBJ1-1; D is undetermined. The CDR3 spans 14 residues. Trimming took 2 bases from V and 10 from J, leaving 17 bases between them. Germline-derived CDR1 and CDR2 are MDHEN and SYDVKM. In nucleotides, the CDR3 is TGTGCCAGCAGTTTAGGTCAGGTGGGCCGGGGAGCTTTCTTT. Translating gives CASSLGQVGRGAFF.

This clone was observed once. V gene TRBV6-5 combines with J gene TRBJ2-2; TRBD2 matches 8 bases. The germline V gene has CDR1 MNHEY and CDR2 SVGAGI. The CDR3 loop spans 16 amino acids. Trimming cost V 0 bases and J 4 bases; bases outside gene matches: 4. CDR3 DNA: TGTGCCAGCAGTTACTCGGGACTAGGTCTCACCGGGGAGCTGTTTTTT. This encodes CASSYSGLGLTGELFF.

This chain links TRBV21-1 with TRBJ2-3; the D segment call TRBD1 is taken from the table without a DNA check. TRBV21-1 is a pseudogene. This CDR3 has 20 amino acids. The CDR3 here is CASSWENPQDPGDTTDTQYF. The DNA of the CDR3 is TGTGCCAGCAGCTGGGAAAACCCCCAAGACCCAGGGGACACAACGGATACGCAGTATTTT.

V gene TRBV14 combines with J gene TRBJ1-6; D might be TRBD1 (6 bases). This CDR3 has 14 amino acids. The V gene's germline CDR1 is SGHDN and CDR2 FVKESK. V shed 4 bases and J shed 7 bases, with 11 bases lying between them. The CDR3 spells CASSRWTVNSPLHF. The CDR3 nucleotides are TGTGCCAGCAGCCGCTGGACAGTCAATTCACCCCTCCACTTT.

V and J are TRBV4-2 and TRBJ1-3; 8 positions match TRBD1. Germline trimming cut 1 base from V and 7 bases from J; bases unmatched to any gene: 6. Germline values: CDR1 LGHNA, CDR2 YNFKEQ. This CDR3 is built from 15 residues. The CDR3 sequence is CASSQAGTGGNTIYF. The CDR3 DNA reads as TGTGCCAGCAGCCAAGCCGGGACAGGAGGGAACACCATATATTTT.

The chain carries TRBV11-3 and TRBJ2-7, with 14 nucleotides matching TRBD2. After removal of 5 bases from V and 6 bases from J, the junction contained 3 bases not matched to a gene. CDR3 length equals 14 residues. Germline CDR1 is SGHNT and CDR2 is YENEEA. CDR3 region: CASSLGLAGGEQYF. DNA of the CDR3: TGTGCCAGCAGCCTCGGACTAGCGGGAGGCGAGCAGTACTTC. The whole variable domain, filled in from reference TRBV11-3 and TRBJ2-7, reads EAGVVQSPRYKIIEKKQPVAFWCNPISGHNTLYWYLQNLGQGPELLIRYENEEAVDDSQLPKDRFSAERLKGVDSTLKIQPAELGDSAVYLCASSLGLAGGEQYFGPGTRLTVT.

This chain connects TRBV2 to TRBJ2-7; no reliable D call. Deletions cut 5 bases from V and 1 base from J, with 6 bases between. Germline CDR1 is SNHLY and CDR2 is FYNNEI. CDR3 length: 12 amino acids. The CDR3 DNA follows: TGTGCCAGCAGTCCCGGGTCCTACGAGCAGTACTTC. This sequence encodes CASSPGSYEQYF.

The chain combines TRBV4-2 with TRBJ2-3, with 10 bases that match TRBD2. The trim removed 4 bases at V and 6 bases at J, leaving 4 bases unmatched. Germline lookup yields CDR1 LGHNA and CDR2 YNFKEQ. The CDR3 consists of 14 residues. This chain's CDR3 is CASSPSGSYDTQYF. The DNA of the CDR3 is TGTGCCAGCAGCCCTAGCGGGAGCTACGATACGCAGTATTTT.

The J gene is TRBJ2-5, the V gene TRBV7-2; 8 bases match TRBD2. This CDR3 region has 15 residues. After removal of 1 base from V and 3 bases from J, the junction contained 4 bases not matched to a gene. Germline V CDR1 and CDR2: SGHTA, FQGNSA. The CDR3 sequence: CASSLVISGEETQYF. The CDR3 DNA reads as TGTGCCAGCAGCTTAGTGATTAGCGGGGAAGAGACCCAGTACTTC.

The chain couples TRBV4-3 to TRBJ2-5, with 14 bases fitting TRBD2. Trimming cost V 3 bases and J 7 bases; bases outside gene matches: 4. This CDR3 is built from 15 residues. The germline gives CDR1 LGHNA, CDR2 YSLEER. For the CDR3, the DNA is TGCGCCAGCAGCCAGACTAGCGGGAGGGCCGGGACCCAGTACTTC. This gives the protein CASSQTSGRAGTQYF.